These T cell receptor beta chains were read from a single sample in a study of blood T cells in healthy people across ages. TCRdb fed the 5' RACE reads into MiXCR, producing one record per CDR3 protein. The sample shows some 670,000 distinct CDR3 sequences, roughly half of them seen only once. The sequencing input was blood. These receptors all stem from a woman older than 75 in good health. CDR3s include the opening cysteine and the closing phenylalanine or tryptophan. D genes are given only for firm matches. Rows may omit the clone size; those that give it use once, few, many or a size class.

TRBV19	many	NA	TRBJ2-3	CASSIRGPPSTDTQYF	TGTGCCAGTAGTATAAGGGGCCCCCCGTCCACAGATACGCAGTATTTT
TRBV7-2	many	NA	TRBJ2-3	CASSLDGSTDTQYF	TGTGCCAGCAGCTTGGACGGTAGCACAGATACGCAGTATTTT
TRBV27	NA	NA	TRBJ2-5	CASTTGRETQYF	TGTGCCAGCACCACAGGACGTGAGACCCAGTACTTC
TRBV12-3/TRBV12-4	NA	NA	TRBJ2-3	CASRPSRASTDTQYF	TGTGCCAGCAGACCGTCTCGAGCGAGCACAGATACGCAGTATTTT
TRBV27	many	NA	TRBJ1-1	CASSLSPTGYTEAFF	TGTGCCAGCAGTTTATCCCCGACAGGATACACTGAAGCTTTCTTT
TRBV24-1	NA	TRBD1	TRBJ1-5	CATSDPQRTGVAQPQHF	TGTGCCACCAGTGACCCCCAACGGACAGGGGTGGCTCAGCCCCAGCATTTT
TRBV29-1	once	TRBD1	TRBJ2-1	CSVETGEANEQFF	TGCAGCGTTGAGACAGGGGAGGCCAATGAGCAGTTCTTC
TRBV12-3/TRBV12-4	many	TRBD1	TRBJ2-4	CASSPGQGGKNIQYF	TGTGCCAGCAGCCCGGGACAGGGCGGCAAAAACATTCAGTACTTC
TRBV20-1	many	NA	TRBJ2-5	CSAPRRISLETQYF	TGCAGTGCCCCGCGCAGGATTAGCCTCGAGACCCAGTACTTC
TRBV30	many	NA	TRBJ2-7	CAWSVQTSYEQYF	TGTGCCTGGAGTGTACAGACTAGCTACGAGCAGTACTTC
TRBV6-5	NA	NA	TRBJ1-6	CASSPDGGRVSPLHF	TGTGCCAGCAGTCCCGACGGGGGGAGGGTGTCACCCCTCCACTTT
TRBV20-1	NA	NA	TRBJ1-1	CSAPEQGNTEAFF	TGCAGTGCACCCGAACAGGGGAACACTGAAGCTTTCTTT
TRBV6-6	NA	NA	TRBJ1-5	CACGFNQPQHF	TGTGCATGCGGGTTCAATCAGCCCCAGCATTTT
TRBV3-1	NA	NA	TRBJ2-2	CASSQFRTTGELFF	TGTGCCAGCAGCCAATTCCGTACCACCGGGGAGCTGTTTTTT
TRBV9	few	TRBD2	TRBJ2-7	CASSVGSGISYEQYF	TGTGCCAGCAGCGTAGGGAGCGGGATCAGCTACGAGCAGTACTTC
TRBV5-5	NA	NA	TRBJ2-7	CASSLAGLGNEQYF	TGTGCCAGCAGCTTGGCTGGGTTGGGCAATGAGCAGTACTTC